This is a list of T cell receptor beta chains from one sample in a study of blood T cell repertoires in COVID-19. Sequencing used immunoSEQ multiplex PCR; TCRdb keeps in-frame clones, though not all of them. The sample yields 300,000 to 350,000 clones, about 89% seen once. Sequencing was done on a sample of peripheral blood. Receptor source: a woman aged 45-65 years with COVID-19, enrolled during active disease. CDR3s include the opening cysteine and the closing phenylalanine or tryptophan. A D gene is named only where the DNA matches it firmly. The size field is filled for only some rows; it gives once, few, many or a size class.

v_gene: TRBV6-5
abundance: .
d_gene: .
j_gene: TRBJ1-5
CDR3nt: TGTGCCAGCAGGAGAACCTGGAGGAGCAATCAGCCCCAGCATTTT
CDR3aa: CASRRTWRSNQPQHF

v_gene: TRBV11-3
abundance: .
d_gene: TRBD1
j_gene: TRBJ2-6
CDR3nt: TGTGCCAGCAGCGCCTATCCACAGGGGGCATCTGGGGCCAACGTCCTGACTTTC
CDR3aa: CASSAYPQGASGANVLTF

v_gene: TRBV27
abundance: once
d_gene: TRBD1
j_gene: TRBJ1-5
CDR3nt: TGTGCCAGCAGTTCGGGACAGGGATCCTATAGCAATCAGCCCCAGCATTTT
CDR3aa: CASSSGQGSYSNQPQHF

v_gene: TRBV7-2
abundance: .
d_gene: TRBD1
j_gene: TRBJ2-7
CDR3nt: TGTGCCAGCAGCTTAGGGGGGACAGGGTCTAACGAGCAGTACTTC
CDR3aa: CASSLGGTGSNEQYF

v_gene: TRBV4-1
abundance: .
d_gene: .
j_gene: TRBJ2-1
CDR3nt: TGCGCCAGCAGCCAAGATCGGCTAGTACATGAGCAGTTCTTC
CDR3aa: CASSQDRLVHEQFF

v_gene: TRBV9
abundance: .
d_gene: TRBD2
j_gene: TRBJ2-3
CDR3nt: TGTGCCAGCAGCGTAGACGGCGGGGGGCCTGATACGCAGTATTTT
CDR3aa: CASSVDGGGPDTQYF

v_gene: TRBV10-2
abundance: .
d_gene: TRBD2
j_gene: TRBJ2-1
CDR3nt: TGCGCCAGCAGTGTGGGGGGGGGCAATGAGCAGTTCTTC
CDR3aa: CASSVGGGNEQFF

v_gene: TRBV2
abundance: .
d_gene: .
j_gene: TRBJ2-3
CDR3nt: TGTGCCAGCAATAGTAAGGGATTCCCGGGGACGCAGTATTTT
CDR3aa: CASNSKGFPGTQYF

v_gene: TRBV25-1
abundance: .
d_gene: .
j_gene: TRBJ2-1
CDR3nt: TGTGCCAGCAGTCTTCCGGGGACCTACAATGAGCAGTTCTTC
CDR3aa: CASSLPGTYNEQFF

v_gene: TRBV9
abundance: .
d_gene: .
j_gene: TRBJ1-5
CDR3nt: TGTGCCAGCAGCGTAGACGCGGCTGGGCCCCAGCATTTT
CDR3aa: CASSVDAAGPQHF

v_gene: TRBV19
abundance: .
d_gene: .
j_gene: TRBJ2-3
CDR3nt: TGTGCCAGTAGCCCCCGCGGTCGGGGAAGGCTAGATACGCAGTATTTT
CDR3aa: CASSPRGRGRLDTQYF

v_gene: TRBV19
abundance: few
d_gene: TRBD2
j_gene: TRBJ2-2
CDR3nt: TGTGCCAGTAGTCGACCCGCCTGGGGGGGGAACACCGGGGAGCTGTTTTTT
CDR3aa: CASSRPAWGGNTGELFF

v_gene: TRBV6-5
abundance: .
d_gene: .
j_gene: TRBJ1-3
CDR3nt: TGTGCCAGCAGTTTCATCGGACAGCCTGGAAACACCATATATTTT
CDR3aa: CASSFIGQPGNTIYF

v_gene: TRBV6-4
abundance: .
d_gene: .
j_gene: TRBJ2-1
CDR3nt: TGTGCCAGCAGTGGTTCTGCGGCAGGGGAACTCAATGAGCAGTTCTTC
CDR3aa: CASSGSAAGELNEQFF

v_gene: TRBV2
abundance: .
d_gene: .
j_gene: TRBJ2-2
CDR3nt: TGTGCCAGCAGCGACAACCCGGACTATGCCGGGGAGCTGTTTTTT
CDR3aa: CASSDNPDYAGELFF

v_gene: TRBV3-1/TRBV3-2
abundance: .
d_gene: .
j_gene: TRBJ2-3
CDR3nt: TGTGCCAGCAGCCATCGGCTAGGTACCCCCCCAGATACGCAGTATTTT
CDR3aa: CASSHRLGTPPDTQYF

v_gene: TRBV6-2/TRBV6-3
abundance: .
d_gene: TRBD2
j_gene: TRBJ2-7
CDR3nt: TGTGCCAGCAGTACTCCCCGGACTAGCGGGATGCACCTTATCCTTAGCGAGCAGTACTTC
CDR3aa: CASSTPRTSGMHLILSEQYF

v_gene: TRBV6-5
abundance: .
d_gene: TRBD2
j_gene: TRBJ2-2
CDR3nt: TGTGCCAGCAGCTTCAAGCGGGACGGGGAGCTGTTTTTT
CDR3aa: CASSFKRDGELFF

v_gene: TRBV5-1
abundance: .
d_gene: .
j_gene: TRBJ1-2
CDR3nt: TGCGCCAGCAGCCGCCCCGGGTCCCACTATGGCTACACCTTC
CDR3aa: CASSRPGSHYGYTF

v_gene: TRBV4-1
abundance: once
d_gene: .
j_gene: TRBJ2-2
CDR3nt: TGCGCCAGCAGCCCCGAAAGACAGGGAGGCACCGGGGAGCTGTTTTTT
CDR3aa: CASSPERQGGTGELFF

v_gene: TRBV24-1
abundance: .
d_gene: .
j_gene: TRBJ2-7
CDR3nt: TGTGCCACCAGTGATTCCTCGACAGGACTCTACGAGCAGTACTTC
CDR3aa: CATSDSSTGLYEQYF

v_gene: TRBV18
abundance: .
d_gene: TRBD1
j_gene: TRBJ1-1
CDR3nt: TGTGCCAGCTCACGGACAGGGGGCCCCATGGACACTGAAGCTTTCTTT
CDR3aa: CASSRTGGPMDTEAFF

v_gene: TRBV1
abundance: .
d_gene: .
j_gene: TRBJ2-2
CDR3nt: TGCACCAGCAGCCTCCCCGGACTAGCGGGAGGCACCGGGGAGCTGTTTTTT
CDR3aa: CTSSLPGLAGGTGELFF

v_gene: TRBV2
abundance: .
d_gene: TRBD1
j_gene: TRBJ2-1
CDR3nt: TGTGCCAGCAGTGAATTTGGTGGGGCGACAGGGCTACATTACAATGAGCAGTTCTTC
CDR3aa: CASSEFGGATGLHYNEQFF

v_gene: TRBV27
abundance: .
d_gene: TRBD1
j_gene: TRBJ1-6
CDR3nt: TGTGCCAGCAGTTTAAGGGGGACAGGGGCCTATAATTCACCCCTCCACTTT
CDR3aa: CASSLRGTGAYNSPLHF

v_gene: TRBV3-1/TRBV3-2
abundance: .
d_gene: TRBD2
j_gene: TRBJ2-1
CDR3nt: TGTGCCAGCAGCCAAGAACCAAGCGGGAGCTACAATGAGCAGTTCTTC
CDR3aa: CASSQEPSGSYNEQFF

v_gene: TRBV2
abundance: .
d_gene: .
j_gene: TRBJ1-6
CDR3nt: TGTGCCAGCAGGAGGGTCAAGGATAATTCACCCCTCCACTTT
CDR3aa: CASRRVKDNSPLHF

v_gene: TRBV6-2/TRBV6-3
abundance: once
d_gene: .
j_gene: TRBJ1-2
CDR3nt: TGTGCCAGCAGTGACGAAATCATGTCAGCGTATGGCTACACCTTC
CDR3aa: CASSDEIMSAYGYTF

v_gene: TRBV15
abundance: .
d_gene: .
j_gene: TRBJ2-1
CDR3nt: TGTGCCACCAGCAGTTACTCGATGCAGTTCTTC
CDR3aa: CATSSYSMQFF

v_gene: TRBV11-2
abundance: .
d_gene: .
j_gene: TRBJ2-2
CDR3nt: TGTGCCAGCAGCTCCGGGGCGGGAATCCGCGGGGAGCTGTTTTTT
CDR3aa: CASSSGAGIRGELFF

v_gene: TRBV27
abundance: .
d_gene: TRBD1
j_gene: TRBJ2-1
CDR3nt: TGTGCCAGCAGTTCCCCCGACAGGGTTGGGAATGAGCAGTTCTTC
CDR3aa: CASSSPDRVGNEQFF

v_gene: TRBV5-1
abundance: .
d_gene: .
j_gene: TRBJ2-4
CDR3nt: TGCGCCAGCAGCCTGGGAACCCAGAACATTCAGTACTTC
CDR3aa: CASSLGTQNIQYF

v_gene: TRBV21-1
abundance: .
d_gene: .
j_gene: TRBJ2-7
CDR3nt: TGTGCCAGCAGCCTAAGAGGGCCCAGGTGGCGCGCCTACGAGCAGTACTTC
CDR3aa: CASSLRGPRWRAYEQYF

v_gene: TRBV18
abundance: .
d_gene: .
j_gene: TRBJ2-7
CDR3nt: TGTGCCAGCTCAAACCGACAGGACTACGAGCAGTACTTC
CDR3aa: CASSNRQDYEQYF

v_gene: TRBV7-2
abundance: few
d_gene: .
j_gene: TRBJ1-3
CDR3nt: TGTGCCAGCAGCTTAGCGAGTCTCTCTGGAAACACCATATATTTT
CDR3aa: CASSLASLSGNTIYF

v_gene: TRBV7-2
abundance: .
d_gene: TRBD1
j_gene: TRBJ2-1
CDR3nt: TGTGCCAGCAGCTTAAGGGGACAGGGGGGCAATGAGCAGTTCTTC
CDR3aa: CASSLRGQGGNEQFF

v_gene: TRBV5-4
abundance: few
d_gene: .
j_gene: TRBJ1-1
CDR3nt: TGTGCCAGCAGCTTGGAGGTCCAGGGTGCAAGTGAAGCTTTCTTT
CDR3aa: CASSLEVQGASEAFF

v_gene: TRBV5-1
abundance: .
d_gene: TRBD2
j_gene: TRBJ2-2
CDR3nt: TGCGCCAGCAGCCCCCGATTAGCGGGAGGGGGGCACAGCGGGGAGCTGTTTTTT
CDR3aa: CASSPRLAGGGHSGELFF

v_gene: TRBV7-2
abundance: .
d_gene: TRBD2
j_gene: TRBJ2-3
CDR3nt: TGTGCCAGCAGCTTCTCTAGCGGGATGGGCACAGATACGCAGTATTTT
CDR3aa: CASSFSSGMGTDTQYF

v_gene: TRBV10-1
abundance: .
d_gene: TRBD2
j_gene: TRBJ2-3
CDR3nt: TGCGCCAGCAGTGTAGCGGGAGGGCAAGATACGCAGTATTTT
CDR3aa: CASSVAGGQDTQYF